These 6 T cell receptor beta chains came from one sample sequenced in a study of Graves' ophthalmopathy and Graves' hyperthyroidism. Amplified TCR beta CDR3 regions were obtained using RNA transcripts as template. First-round RT-PCR with HTBI primers preceded a second-round multiplex PCR. TCRdb ran MiXCR on the multiplex PCR reads and lists one entry per CDR3 protein. The repertoire has roughly 1.1 million distinct CDR3 sequences, less than 45% of them found once; the top ten carry roughly 11%. Material: peripheral blood or thyroid tissue (not recorded which). These receptor sequences come from an adult man with Graves' hyperthyroidism.

This clonotype has ten or more counts. This sequence joins TRBV20-1 and TRBJ2-7, with 7 bases lining up with TRBD2. The CDR3 length is 14 residues. Germline trimming cut 2 bases from V and 2 bases from J; bases unmatched to any gene: 6. CDR1 is DFQATT, CDR2 SNEGSKA, per germline (reference sequence). The CDR3 bases are TGCAGTGCTAGATTCGGGAGGACGGCCTACGAGCAGTACTTC. Its translation: CSARFGRTAYEQYF.

The chain links TRBV27 to TRBJ1-2; unclear D gene. CDR1 and CDR2 from the germline V gene are MNHEY and SMNVEV (reference sequence). Trimming took 8 bases from V and 1 from J, leaving 17 bases between them. The CDR3 sequence is 15 residues long. The CDR3 nucleotides read TGTGCCAGCCTTGGTGACCGGCGGGGTAACTATGGCTACACCTTC. Translation: CASLGDRRGNYGYTF.

This sequence joins TRBV10-3 and TRBJ2-5; possible D gene TRBD2, 6 bases. Germline CDR1 ENHRY, CDR2 SYGVKD. V lost 10 bases and J lost 4, with 10 bases in between. This CDR3 spans 11 amino acids. The CDR3, as DNA: TGTGCCACCGGGAGCCCAGAGACCCAGTACTTC. This sequence encodes CATGSPETQYF.

This sequence joins TRBV27 and TRBJ1-1, with a weak D call TRBD1 (6 bases). CDR1 is MNHEY, CDR2 SMNVEV, per germline (reference sequence). This CDR3 spans 14 amino acids. The V end was cut by 3 bases, the J end by 4 bases, with 12 bases between. CDR3 bases: TGTGCCAGCAGTTTCAAGGGGGATGGCACTGAAGCTTTCTTT. The encoded protein is CASSFKGDGTEAFF.

The J gene is TRBJ1-1, the V gene TRBV25-1; TRBD1 aligns across 7 bases. The V and J ends lost 5 bases and 1 base, in that order; junction bases with no gene match: 7. Germline loops: CDR1 MGHDK, CDR2 SYGVNS. This CDR3 contains 15 residues. CDR3 DNA sequence: TGTGCCAGCAGTCACGGACAGGTAGGGAACACTGAAGCTTTCTTT. Residues: CASSHGQVGNTEAFF.

Notes on this clonotype: An end of the junction differs from the germline gene, which may be a read error. The V gene is TRBV29-1, the J gene TRBJ2-5; possibly TRBD2 for D (6 bases). CDR1 and CDR2 from the germline V gene are SQVTM and ANQGSEA. The CDR3 runs to 12 residues. The DNA of the CDR3 is TGTGCCTGGAGGGGATCGAGGGAGACCCAGTACTTC. This encodes CAWRGSRETQYF.